The sequence of this TCR beta chain was determined in a study of monozygotic twins with inflammatory bowel disease. No DNA is given; TCRdb re-called the 5' RACE reads and lists each CDR3 protein once. This sample contains about 93,000 distinct CDR3 sequences. CDR3 size: 11 residues. Germline CDR1 MNHEY, CDR2 SMNVEV (reference sequence). V gene TRBV27 combines with J gene TRBJ1-5. Sequencing was done on a sample of blood. This TCR was sampled from a human donor with ulcerative colitis or Crohn's disease, or a healthy co-twin of an affected twin (not recorded which). CDR3 amino acids: CASSFDQPQHF.